These 9 T cell receptor beta chains originate from one sample sequenced in a study of shared clonotypes between healthy human individuals. TCRdb's table, derived via immunoSEQ multiplex PCR, lists solely in-frame clones and lacks some. Of about 2.4 million clones listed, approximately 92% are singletons. The sample was naive CD4+ T cells sorted from blood. Indicated subset: CD45RA+ positively selected. These receptors were obtained from a man younger than 35 in good health.

This clone appeared once. V usage is TRBV5-4 and J usage is TRBJ2-3; weak D call: TRBD1 (5 bases). The CDR3 covers 13 residues. Germline CDR1 and CDR2: SGHNT and YYREEE (reference sequence). V was trimmed by 4 bases and J by 6 bases, leaving 12 bases between them. As DNA, the CDR3 is TGTGCCAGCAGCCCCAGCCAGGGCGATACGCAGTATTTT. This encodes CASSPSQGDTQYF.

About this clone: The sample holds other DNA sequences that translate to the same CDR3. This rearrangement joins TRBV5-4 to TRBJ2-7; TRBD1 is a possible D gene (5 bases). V lost 1 base to trimming and J lost 4 bases, with 6 bases between them. The CDR3 has 12 amino acids. Germline-derived CDR1 and CDR2 are SGHNT and YYREEE (reference sequence). Here the CDR3 reads CASSLRGYEQYF. CDR3 coding DNA: TGTGCCAGCAGCTTGAGGGGATACGAGCAGTACTTC.

The chain combines TRBV5-5 with TRBJ1-2; D possibly corresponds to TRBD1 (6 bases). Trimming removed 2 bases at V and 5 bases at J, with 10 bases between. CDR3 length: 13 amino acids. In germline, CDR1 is SGHKS, CDR2 YYEKEE (reference sequence). For the CDR3, the DNA is TGTGCCAGCAGCTTCGGACAGAATTATGGCTACACCTTC. This sequence encodes CASSFGQNYGYTF.

The rearrangement links TRBV5-6 to TRBJ1-1, with 7 bases aligning to TRBD1. The CDR3 is 15 residues long. With V trimmed by 0 bases and J by 5 bases, 7 bases remained unmatched. CDR1 and CDR2 (germline): SGHDT, YYEEEE. Here the CDR3 reads CASSLDRGRATEAFF. CDR3 coding DNA: TGTGCCAGCAGCTTGGACAGGGGAAGGGCGACTGAAGCTTTCTTT.

This chain uses TRBV5-1 with TRBJ1-2; 7 bases are shared with TRBD1. The CDR3 has 15 residues. With V trimmed by 4 bases and J by 0 bases, 6 bases remained unmatched. CDR1 and CDR2 (germline): SGHRS, YFSETQ. CDR3 nucleotide sequence: TGCGCCAGCAGCCCCCGACAGGGAACTAACTATGGCTACACCTTC. This codes for CASSPRQGTNYGYTF.

For the CDR3, the DNA is TGTGCCAGCAGCTTAGCAGTTTCAGGTAGAGATACGCAGTATTTT. This gives the protein CASSLAVSGRDTQYF. V usage is TRBV7-9 and J usage is TRBJ2-3; the D is unclear. Between the trimmed V and J ends, which lost 0 bases and 5 bases, there was a span of 12 bases. Germline CDR1 is SEHNR and CDR2 is FQNEAQ (reference sequence). The CDR3 is 15 amino acids.

V is TRBV12-2 and J is TRBJ1-2; TRBD1 reflects the table's D call only, with no check against the DNA. TRBV12-2 represents a pseudogene. The length of the CDR3 is 16 residues. The CDR3 spells CASRLAGTGGGYGYTF. CDR3 nucleotide sequence: TGTGCAAGTCGCTTAGCTGGCACAGGGGGCGGCTATGGCTACACCTTC.

About this clone itself: At one end, the junction sequence differs from germline, possibly due to a read error. The rearrangement links TRBV5-1 to TRBJ2-7; D is uncertain. This CDR3 has 14 amino acids. Germline CDR1 reads SGHRS; CDR2 reads YFSETQ. CDR3 sequence reads: CASSFRSNSYEQYF. CDR3 DNA sequence: TGTGCCAGCAGCTTTAGGTCGAACTCCTACGAGCAGTACTTC. The full variable domain, rest sourced from reference TRBV5-1 and TRBJ2-7, is KAGVTQTPRYLIKTRGQQVTLSCSPISGHRSVSWYQQTPGQGLQFLFEYFSETQRNKGNFPGRFSGRQFSNSRSEMNVSTLELGDSALYLCASSFRSNSYEQYFGPGTRLTVT.

This clone was counted a single time. This chain uses TRBV5-8 with TRBJ1-5; D is undetermined. Germline assignment: CDR1 SGHTS and CDR2 YDEGEE. The CDR3 has 15 residues. Trimming took 4 bases from V and 6 from J, leaving 17 bases between them. As DNA, the CDR3 is TGTGCCAGCAGCCTCGGCGTTCAAGAGCGTCAGCCCCAGCATTTT. It encodes CASSLGVQERQPQHF.